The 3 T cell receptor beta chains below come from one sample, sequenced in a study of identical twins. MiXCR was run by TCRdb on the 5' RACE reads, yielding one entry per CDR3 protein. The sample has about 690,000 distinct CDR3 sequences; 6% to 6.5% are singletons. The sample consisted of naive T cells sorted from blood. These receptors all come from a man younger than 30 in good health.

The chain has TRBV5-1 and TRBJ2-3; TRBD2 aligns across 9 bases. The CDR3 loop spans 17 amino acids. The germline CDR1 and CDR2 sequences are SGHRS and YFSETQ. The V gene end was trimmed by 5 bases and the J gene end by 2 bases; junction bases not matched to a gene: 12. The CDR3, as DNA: TGCGCCAGCAGACTTGTAAGGGGACTAGCAGACACAGATACGCAGTATTTT. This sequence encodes CASRLVRGLADTDTQYF.

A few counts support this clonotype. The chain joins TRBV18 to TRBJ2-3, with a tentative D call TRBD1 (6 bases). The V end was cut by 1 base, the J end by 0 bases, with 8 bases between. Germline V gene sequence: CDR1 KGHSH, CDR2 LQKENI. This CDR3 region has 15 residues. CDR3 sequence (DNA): TGTGCCAGCTCACCACGGACAGAAAGCACAGATACGCAGTATTTT. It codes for CASSPRTESTDTQYF.

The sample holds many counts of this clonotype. CDR3 region: CAINPDRNQPQHF. The CDR3 DNA reads TGTGCCATCAATCCCGACAGAAATCAGCCCCAGCATTTT. This chain links TRBV10-3 with TRBJ1-5, with D possibly TRBD1 on 5 matching bases. The CDR3 has 13 residues. The V gene's germline CDR1 is ENHRY and CDR2 SYGVKD. Trimming removed 7 bases at V and 4 bases at J, with 11 bases between.